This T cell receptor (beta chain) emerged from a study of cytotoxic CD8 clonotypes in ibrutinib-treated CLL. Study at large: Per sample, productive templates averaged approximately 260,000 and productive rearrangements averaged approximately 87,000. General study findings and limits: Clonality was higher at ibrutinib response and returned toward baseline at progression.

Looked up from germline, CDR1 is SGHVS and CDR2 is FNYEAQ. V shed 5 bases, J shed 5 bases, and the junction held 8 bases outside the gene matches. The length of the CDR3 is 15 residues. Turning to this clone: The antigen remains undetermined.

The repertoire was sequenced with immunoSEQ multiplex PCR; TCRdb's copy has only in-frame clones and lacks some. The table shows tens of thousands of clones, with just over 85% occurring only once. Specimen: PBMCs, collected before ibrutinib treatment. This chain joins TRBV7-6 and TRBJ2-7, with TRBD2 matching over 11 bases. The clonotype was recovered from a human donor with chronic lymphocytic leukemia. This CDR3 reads CASSRPLAGGHEQYF. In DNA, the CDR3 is TGTGCCAGCAGCCGTCCGCTAGCGGGAGGACACGAGCAGTACTTC.